This T cell receptor (beta chain) was sequenced during a study of blood T cell repertoires in COVID-19. Study-level information: Spain, Italy and the United States supplied samples that represented acute and convalescent COVID-19.

Method: immunoSEQ multiplex PCR; TCRdb's copy keeps in-frame clones and lacks some. There are roughly 200,000 clones in the sample; about 80% occur only once, and about 6.3% lies in the top ten. The clonotype originates from a man in his 60s with acute or convalescent COVID-19. The source material was peripheral blood.

The CDR3 nucleotides read TGTGCCAGCAGCGTTGGACAGGTCATCCCCGAAGCTTTCTTT. This translates into CASSVGQVIPEAFF. J is TRBJ1-1 and V is TRBV7-2; TRBD1 agrees at 7 bases. Germline-derived CDR1 and CDR2 are SGHTA and FQGNSA. The CDR3 contains 14 residues. The ends lost 5 bases at V and 8 bases at J; junction bases unmatched: 11. Using reference TRBV7-2 and TRBJ1-1 for the parts outside the CDR3, the full variable domain is GAGVSQSPSNKVTEKGKDVELRCDPISGHTALYWYRQSLGQGLEFLIYFQGNSAPDKSGLPSDRFSAERTGGSVSTLTIQRTQQEDSAVYLCASSVGQVIPEAFFGQGTRLTVV.